These 18 T cell receptor beta chains were sequenced from one sample in a study of T cells in Graves' hyperthyroidism and ophthalmopathy. TCR beta CDR3 regions were amplified from RNA. Carried out on the TCR CDR3, a first-round RT-PCR used the HTBI primer set. Using its own MiXCR run on the multiplex PCR reads, TCRdb lists one record per CDR3 protein. The repertoire holds almost 600,000 distinct CDR3 sequences, with around 14% as singletons. The material sequenced was blood. All receptors derive from a woman under 40 with Graves' hyperthyroidism that later progressed to Graves' ophthalmopathy.

In its sample, this clonotype was seen many times. This chain uses TRBV7-2 with TRBJ1-5; possible D gene TRBD1, 5 bases. Germline CDR1 SGHTA, CDR2 FQGNSA. The CDR3 runs to 15 residues. Trimming took 1 base from V and 4 from J, leaving 11 bases between them. CDR3 loop: CASSLEAGTNQPQHF. The CDR3 coding sequence is TGTGCCAGCAGCTTAGAAGCGGGGACTAATCAGCCCCAGCATTTT.

A few counts support this clonotype. CDR3 in DNA: TGCAGCGTTTGCAGGGGTGGTGCCGGGGAGCTGTTTTTT. Residues: CSVCRGGAGELFF. The gene calls are TRBV29-1 and TRBJ2-2; D is perhaps TRBD1 (6 bases). CDR3 length: 13 amino acids. Trimming removed 5 bases at V and 6 bases at J, with 13 bases between. CDR1 SQVTM and CDR2 ANQGSEA come from the germline V gene.

In its sample, this clonotype was seen many times. The gene calls are TRBV6-2 or TRBV6-3 and TRBJ2-7, with TRBD2 identical over 7 bases. The CDR3 has 14 amino acids. CDR1 is MNHEY, CDR2 SVGEGT, per germline. The V gene end was trimmed by 2 bases and the J gene end by 2 bases; junction bases not matched to a gene: 3. CDR3: CASSYEGGAYEQYF. The CDR3 region has the DNA TGTGCCAGCAGTTACGAGGGAGGGGCCTACGAGCAGTACTTC.

This chain links TRBV20-1 with TRBJ1-1; D uncertain. Trimming took 3 bases from V and 0 from J, leaving 11 bases between them. The CDR3 has 14 amino acids. CDR1 and CDR2 (germline): DFQATT, SNEGSKA (reference sequence). The CDR3 loop is CSASEAFMNTEAFF. In DNA form, the CDR3 reads TGCAGTGCTAGTGAGGCGTTCATGAACACTGAAGCTTTCTTT.

This clonotype was seen many times. V is TRBV14 and J is TRBJ1-2; possibly TRBD1 for D (6 bases). Germline CDR1 SGHDN, CDR2 FVKESK. The CDR3 sequence is 13 residues long. V was cut by 4 bases and J by 8 bases, with 14 bases left in between. CDR3 region: CASSRPGGYGYTF. DNA for the CDR3: TGTGCCAGCAGCCGCCCCGGGGGCTACGGCTACACCTTC.

This clonotype was detected many times. This chain uses TRBV6-5 with TRBJ1-6; D gene ambiguous. The length of the CDR3 is 13 residues. V was cut by 2 bases and J by 8 bases, with 7 bases left in between. The germline CDR1 and CDR2 sequences are MNHEY and SVGAGI. The CDR3 DNA follows: TGTGCCAGCAGTTACGGTTTGGATTCACCCCTCCACTTT. Translation: CASSYGLDSPLHF.

There are many counts of this clonotype. The V gene is TRBV19, the J gene TRBJ2-7; TRBD2 matches 10 bases. V dropped 9 bases and J dropped 5; count of bases not matched to a gene: 13. The CDR3 runs 15 residues. The germline V gene encodes CDR1 LNHDA and CDR2 SQIVND (reference sequence). CDR3 DNA sequence: TGTGCCAGCAGAGAAACTAGCGGGACCGTTAACGAGCAGTACTTC. Translated, it gives CASRETSGTVNEQYF.

This clonotype was counted ten times or more. The CDR3 DNA is TGTGCCAGCAGCTTAGTAGGGCTAGCGGGGGGCAATGAGCAGTTCTTC. It specifies CASSLVGLAGGNEQFF. The V gene is TRBV7-2, the J gene TRBJ2-1; 11 bases agree with TRBD2. The CDR3 covers 16 residues. The ends lost 1 base at V and 6 bases at J; junction bases unmatched: 5. The germline V gene has CDR1 SGHTA and CDR2 FQGNSA.

The rearrangement links TRBV5-1 to TRBJ1-5; D call uncertain. In germline, CDR1 is SGHRS, CDR2 YFSETQ. V shed 0 bases and J shed 7 bases, with 14 bases lying between them. This CDR3 comprises 15 residues. As DNA, the CDR3 is TGCGCCAGCAGCTTGGGGGAAGACCCAAGCCAGCCCCAGCATTTT. It yields the protein CASSLGEDPSQPQHF.

This clonotype showed up many times. The chain carries TRBV12-3 or TRBV12-4 and TRBJ2-7; the match to TRBD2 covers 7 bases. The CDR3 is 14 amino acids. Germline trimming cut 1 base from V and 6 bases from J; bases unmatched to any gene: 6. The CDR3 loop reads CASSLGRGGTEQYF. CDR3 bases: TGTGCCAGCAGTTTAGGGAGGGGAGGGACCGAGCAGTACTTC.

In the case of this clonotype: A much bigger clone sits one base away, suggesting this may be a read error. V gene TRBV12-3 or TRBV12-4 combines with J gene TRBJ2-7; D perhaps matches TRBD1 (5 bases). The length of the CDR3 is 14 residues. V was trimmed by 1 base and J by 7 bases, leaving 14 bases between them. The CDR3 sequence is CASSLDQGLEEQYF. In DNA, the CDR3 is TGTGCCAGCAGTTTAGACCAGGGCTTAGAGGAGCAGTACTTC.

In this sample, this clonotype turned up many times. This chain joins TRBV28 and TRBJ1-6; TRBD1 might be the D (6 bases). Germline loops: CDR1 MDHEN, CDR2 SYDVKM. The V gene lost 8 bases and the J gene lost 3 bases, with 17 bases spanning the gap. This CDR3 comprises 16 residues. Here the CDR3 DNA reads TGTGCCAGCGGGGCGAAGGGGGAAGGCTATAATTCACCCCTCCACTTT. Residues: CASGAKGEGYNSPLHF.

This clonotype has a count of ten or more. The chain couples TRBV28 to TRBJ2-7; 8 nucleotides agree with TRBD1. Germline CDR1 MDHEN, CDR2 SYDVKM. The V and J ends lost 6 bases and 0 bases, in that order; junction bases with no gene match: 4. The CDR3 contains 14 residues. The CDR3 protein is CASRGQGASYEQYF. In nucleotides, the CDR3 is TGTGCCAGCAGGGGTCAGGGGGCCTCCTACGAGCAGTACTTC.

This clonotype appeared a single time. The chain joins TRBV5-1 to TRBJ2-7; 8 positions agree with TRBD1. CDR1 is SGHRS, CDR2 YFSETQ, per germline. The ends lost 0 bases at V and 6 bases at J; junction bases unmatched: 5. The CDR3 contains 14 residues. Here the CDR3 DNA reads TGCGCCAGCAGCTTGGACAGGGGGGATGGCGAGCAGTACTTC. This sequence encodes CASSLDRGDGEQYF.

This clonotype was seen ten or more times. The chain couples TRBV27 to TRBJ2-7; maybe TRBD2 (5 bases). V lost 6 bases and J lost 5, with 17 bases in between. Germline-derived CDR1 and CDR2 are MNHEY and SMNVEV (reference sequence). CDR3 size: 14 residues. The CDR3 reads CASSPGGERDEQYF. CDR3 in DNA: TGTGCCAGCAGCCCTGGAGGAGAACGGGACGAGCAGTACTTC.

This clonotype appeared many times. This sequence joins TRBV7-2 and TRBJ1-2, with D unclear. This CDR3 has 13 amino acids. Between the trimmed V and J ends, which lost 5 bases and 3 bases, there was a span of 10 bases. CDR1 SGHTA and CDR2 FQGNSA come from the germline V gene. The CDR3 DNA follows: TGTGCCAGCAGCCCCGTTGAGCACTATGGCTACACCTTC. As protein: CASSPVEHYGYTF.

This chain joins TRBV11-1 and TRBJ2-1; D uncertain. CDR3 length equals 13 residues. Germline V gene lookup returns CDR1 SGHAT and CDR2 FQDESV (reference sequence). V was cut by 6 bases and J by 6 bases, with 12 bases left in between. CDR3 residues: CASSSTSGNEQFF. The CDR3 nucleotides are TGTGCCAGCAGTTCCACGTCGGGCAATGAGCAGTTCTTC.

The rearrangement uses TRBV5-1 and TRBJ1-2; no clear D. The CDR3 totals 16 residues. CDR1 and CDR2 (germline): SGHRS, YFSETQ. Trimming left V 0 bases short and J 5 bases short, with 17 bases between. CDR3 DNA: TGCGCCAGCAGCTTGGAAGCCTCTGGTCGTGGATATGGCTACACCTTC. Translated: CASSLEASGRGYGYTF. Variable domain in full (rest from reference TRBV5-1 and TRBJ1-2): KAGVTQTPRYLIKTRGQQVTLSCSPISGHRSVSWYQQTPGQGLQFLFEYFSETQRNKGNFPGRFSGRQFSNSRSEMNVSTLELGDSALYLCASSLEASGRGYGYTFGSGTRLTVV.